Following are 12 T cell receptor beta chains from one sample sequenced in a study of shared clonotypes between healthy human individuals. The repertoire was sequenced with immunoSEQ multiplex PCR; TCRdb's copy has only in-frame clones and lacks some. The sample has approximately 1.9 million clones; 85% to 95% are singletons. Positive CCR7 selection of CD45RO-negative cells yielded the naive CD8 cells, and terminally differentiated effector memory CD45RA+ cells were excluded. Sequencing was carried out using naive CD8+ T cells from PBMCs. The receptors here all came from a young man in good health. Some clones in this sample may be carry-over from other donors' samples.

The CDR3 protein is CASSQTGFHSYEQYF. In DNA, the CDR3 is TGTGCCAGTAGTCAAACAGGGTTTCACTCCTACGAGCAGTACTTC. The gene calls are TRBV19 and TRBJ2-7; tentatively, D is TRBD1 (6 bases). Germline CDR1 is LNHDA and CDR2 is SQIVND (reference sequence). The CDR3 totals 15 residues. V gave up 5 bases and J gave up 0 bases, with 14 bases separating them.

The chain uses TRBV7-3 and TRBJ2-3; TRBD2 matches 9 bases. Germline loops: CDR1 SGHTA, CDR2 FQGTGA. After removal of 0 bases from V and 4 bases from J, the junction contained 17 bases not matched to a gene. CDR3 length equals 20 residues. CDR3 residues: CASSLTRITSVRTSADTQYF. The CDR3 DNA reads TGTGCCAGCAGCTTAACCCGAATTACCAGTGTGAGGACTAGCGCAGATACGCAGTATTTT.

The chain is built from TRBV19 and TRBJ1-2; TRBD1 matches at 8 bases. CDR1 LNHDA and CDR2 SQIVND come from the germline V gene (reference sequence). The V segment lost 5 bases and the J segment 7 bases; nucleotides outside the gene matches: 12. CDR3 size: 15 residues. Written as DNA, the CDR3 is TGTGCCAGTAGTGCAAACCGGGACAGGATAGGTGGCTACACCTTC. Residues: CASSANRDRIGGYTF.

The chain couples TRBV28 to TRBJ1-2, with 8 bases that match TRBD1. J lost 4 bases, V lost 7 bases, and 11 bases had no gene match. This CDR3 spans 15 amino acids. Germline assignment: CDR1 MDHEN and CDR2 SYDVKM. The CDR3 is CASMGRQGRGYGYTF. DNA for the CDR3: TGTGCCAGCATGGGTCGACAGGGGAGGGGCTATGGCTACACCTTC.

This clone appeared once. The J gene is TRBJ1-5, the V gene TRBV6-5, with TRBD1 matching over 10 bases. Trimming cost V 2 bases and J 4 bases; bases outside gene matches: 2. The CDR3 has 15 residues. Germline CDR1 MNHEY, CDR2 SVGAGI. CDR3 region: CASSYGTGANQPQHF. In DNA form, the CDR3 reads TGTGCCAGCAGTTACGGGACAGGGGCTAATCAGCCCCAGCATTTT.

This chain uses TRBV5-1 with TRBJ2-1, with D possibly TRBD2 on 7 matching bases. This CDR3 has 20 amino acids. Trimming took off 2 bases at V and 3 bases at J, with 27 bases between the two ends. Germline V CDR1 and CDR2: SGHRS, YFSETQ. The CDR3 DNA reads TGCGCCAGCAGCTTTTTAGGGGCAGGGGCCACTAGCGCTAACTACAATGAGCAGTTCTTC. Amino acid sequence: CASSFLGAGATSANYNEQFF. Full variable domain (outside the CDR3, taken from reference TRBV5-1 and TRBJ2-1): KAGVTQTPRYLIKTRGQQVTLSCSPISGHRSVSWYQQTPGQGLQFLFEYFSETQRNKGNFPGRFSGRQFSNSRSEMNVSTLELGDSALYLCASSFLGAGATSANYNEQFFGPGTRLTVL.

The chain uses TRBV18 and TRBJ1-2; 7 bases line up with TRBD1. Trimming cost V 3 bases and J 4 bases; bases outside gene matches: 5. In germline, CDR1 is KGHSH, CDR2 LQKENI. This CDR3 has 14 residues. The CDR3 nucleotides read TGTGCCAGCTCACCCTACGGGACAGCCTATGGCTACACCTTC. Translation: CASSPYGTAYGYTF.

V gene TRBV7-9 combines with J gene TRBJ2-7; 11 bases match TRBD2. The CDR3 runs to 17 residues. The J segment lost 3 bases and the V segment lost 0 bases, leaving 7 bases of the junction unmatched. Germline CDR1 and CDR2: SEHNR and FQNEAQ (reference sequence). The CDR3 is CASSLAPGTSGYYEQYF. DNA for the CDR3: TGTGCCAGCAGCTTAGCGCCTGGGACTAGCGGCTACTACGAGCAGTACTTC.

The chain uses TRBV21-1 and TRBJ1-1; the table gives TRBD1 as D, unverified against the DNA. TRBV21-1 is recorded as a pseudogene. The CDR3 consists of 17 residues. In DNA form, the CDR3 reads TGTGCCAGCAGCAAAGAGGGACAGACCCTAAGGGGGACTGAAGCTTTCTTT. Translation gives CASSKEGQTLRGTEAFF.

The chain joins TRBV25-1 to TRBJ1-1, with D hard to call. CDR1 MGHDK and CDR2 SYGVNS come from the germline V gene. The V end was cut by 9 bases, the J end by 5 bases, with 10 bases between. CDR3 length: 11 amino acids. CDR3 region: CASSQTTEAFF. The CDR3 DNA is TGTGCCAGTTCACAGACTACTGAAGCTTTCTTT.

CDR3 nucleotides: TGTGCCAGCAGCCAAAGAGGATCTAGCGGGTTGCCAGATACGCAGTATTTT. This gives the protein CASSQRGSSGLPDTQYF. This sequence joins TRBV14 and TRBJ2-3; 8 bases agree with TRBD2. With 2 bases clipped from V and 4 bases from J, the junction kept 11 bases outside the gene matches. This CDR3 is 17 amino acids long. Per the germline V gene, CDR1 is SGHDN and CDR2 is FVKESK. Full variable domain (rest looked up from reference TRBV14 and TRBJ2-3): EAGVTQFPSHSVIEKGQTVTLRCDPISGHDNLYWYRRVMGKEIKFLLHFVKESKQDESGMPNNRFLAERTGGTYSTLKVQPAELEDSGVYFCASSQRGSSGLPDTQYFGPGTRLTVL.

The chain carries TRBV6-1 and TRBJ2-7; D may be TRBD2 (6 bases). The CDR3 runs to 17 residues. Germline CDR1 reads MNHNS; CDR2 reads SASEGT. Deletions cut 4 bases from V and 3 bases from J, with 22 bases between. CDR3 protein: CASSAPPGGDGGYEQYF. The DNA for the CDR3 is TGTGCCAGCAGTGCTCCACCCGGAGGGGACGGAGGCTACGAGCAGTACTTC.